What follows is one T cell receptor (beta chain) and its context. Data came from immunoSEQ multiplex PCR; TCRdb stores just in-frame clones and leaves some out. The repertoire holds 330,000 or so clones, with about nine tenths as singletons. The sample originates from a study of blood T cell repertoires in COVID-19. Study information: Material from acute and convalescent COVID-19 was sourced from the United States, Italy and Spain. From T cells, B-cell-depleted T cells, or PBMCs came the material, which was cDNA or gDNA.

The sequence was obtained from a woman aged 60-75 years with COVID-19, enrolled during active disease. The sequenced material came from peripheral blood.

CDR3: CASSLSQGATNEKLFF. In DNA form, the CDR3 reads TGTGCCAGCAGCTTATCCCAGGGTGCAACTAATGAAAAACTGTTTTTT. V and J are TRBV11-2 and TRBJ1-4; tentative D call: TRBD1 (5 bases). This CDR3 spans 16 amino acids. V was trimmed by 2 bases and J by 0 bases, leaving 10 bases between them. The V gene's germline CDR1 is SGHAT and CDR2 FQNNGV.